The 18 T cell receptor beta chains given below trace back to one sample, sequenced in a study of T cell responses to AZD1222 COVID-19 vaccine (dated by TCRdb to the early 2020s). Libraries were made using the immunoSEQ multiplex PCR assay. TCRdb stores this immuneACCESS table with in-frame sequences only. Part of the clones is absent; in the studies checked, under half of the shortfall reflects unresolved V genes, and no reason is known for the rest. The table for this sample lists approximately 140,000 clones; 88% of them were counted only once. The ten largest clones represent around 16% of the sample. The time point tag for this specimen amounts to: baseline before first vaccination. Here the sequenced sample was peripheral blood, taken on day 0 of AZD1222 vaccination. These receptors were collected from an adult in good health.

The chain has TRBV7-2 and TRBJ1-1; 7 nucleotides agree with TRBD1. The CDR3 spans 14 residues. CDR1 is SGHTA, CDR2 FQGNSA, per germline. V gave up 3 bases and J gave up 7 bases; unmatched junction bases: 8. The CDR3 region has the DNA TGTGCCAGCAGCTTCGGGACAGCGTACAGTGAAGCTTTCTTT. Protein sequence: CASSFGTAYSEAFF.

V and J are TRBV11-3 and TRBJ2-3, with a possible D match to TRBD1 (6 bases). Germline loops: CDR1 SGHNT, CDR2 YENEEA. The CDR3 has 13 amino acids. Trimming removed 5 bases from V and 4 bases from J, with 10 bases in between. CDR3 residues: CASSATGSDTQYF. DNA of the CDR3: TGTGCCAGCAGCGCAACAGGGTCAGATACGCAGTATTTT.

V gene TRBV9 combines with J gene TRBJ2-7; TRBD2 aligns across 14 bases. Germline V gene lookup returns CDR1 SGDLS and CDR2 YYNGEE. Trimming took 0 bases from V and 3 from J; bases not matched to a gene: 5. This CDR3 has 17 residues. The CDR3 DNA follows: TGTGCCAGCAGCGTAGGGGGACTAGCGGGGGACCACTACGAGCAGTACTTC. Protein: CASSVGGLAGDHYEQYF.

This chain links TRBV3-1 (or the pseudogene TRBV3-2) with TRBJ1-2, with TRBD1 matching 7 bases. The germline V gene encodes CDR1 LGHDT and CDR2 YNNKEL (reference sequence). CDR3 length: 14 residues. The ends lost 3 bases at V and 3 bases at J; junction bases unmatched: 4. CDR3 bases: TGTGCCAGCAGCCAGGGACAGTCAGACTATGGCTACACCTTC. Translation: CASSQGQSDYGYTF.

V is TRBV9 and J is TRBJ1-1; 9 bases are shared with TRBD1. The CDR3 runs to 13 residues. The V gene's germline CDR1 is SGDLS and CDR2 YYNGEE. J was trimmed by 10 bases and V by 4 bases; bases with no gene match: 8. This CDR3 is CASSPPGTGLAFF. In DNA form, the CDR3 reads TGTGCCAGCAGCCCCCCAGGGACAGGGTTAGCTTTCTTT.

This chain links TRBV27 with TRBJ2-5; 7 bases align to TRBD1. This CDR3 is built from 13 residues. The V and J ends lost 4 bases and 7 bases, in that order; junction bases with no gene match: 6. Germline CDR1 and CDR2: MNHEY and SMNVEV (reference sequence). The CDR3 sequence: CASSSQGSATQYF. Written as DNA, the CDR3 is TGTGCCAGCAGTTCACAGGGGAGCGCGACCCAGTACTTC.

V gene TRBV20-1 combines with J gene TRBJ2-7; D may be TRBD2 (6 bases). Per germline, CDR1 DFQATT and CDR2 SNEGSKA (reference sequence). The CDR3 sequence is 13 residues long. The V end lost 3 bases, the J end lost 4 bases, and 13 bases lay between the germline ends. For the CDR3, the DNA is TGCAGTGCTAGTCGGGGGAACCTTTACGAGCAGTACTTC. Its protein product is CSASRGNLYEQYF.

This clone occurred once. The chain is built from TRBV7-2 and TRBJ2-4, with no clear D. The CDR3 is 11 amino acids. Looked up from germline, CDR1 is SGHTA and CDR2 is FQGNSA. The V gene lost 1 base and the J gene lost 12 bases, with 7 bases spanning the gap. CDR3 in amino acids: CASSLGQSQYF. CDR3 nucleotide sequence: TGTGCCAGCAGCTTAGGGCAGAGTCAGTACTTC.

The gene calls are TRBV6-5 and TRBJ2-7; possibly TRBD2 for D (6 bases). This CDR3 has 15 residues. Germline lookup yields CDR1 MNHEY and CDR2 SVGAGI. V lost 2 bases, J lost 2 bases, and 13 bases lay in between. The CDR3 DNA sequence: TGTGCCAGCAGTTACGCGGGGTCAGGGACCTACGAGCAGTACTTC. This codes for CASSYAGSGTYEQYF.

The rearrangement uses TRBV18 and TRBJ1-1; 7 bases agree with TRBD1. Trimming at V came to 3 bases and at J to 0 bases, leaving 10 bases not matched to a gene. CDR3 length equals 17 residues. Germline V gene data show CDR1 as KGHSH and CDR2 as LQKENI. CDR3 sequence (DNA): TGTGCCAGCTCACCCCAAGCGGAGGGGGCTTTGAACACTGAAGCTTTCTTT. This sequence encodes CASSPQAEGALNTEAFF. The full variable domain, its missing parts supplied by reference TRBV18 and TRBJ1-1, is NAGVMQNPRHLVRRRGQEARLRCSPMKGHSHVYWYRQLPEEGLKFMVYLQKENIIDESGMPKERFSAEFPKEGPSILRIQQVVRGDSAAYFCASSPQAEGALNTEAFFGQGTRLTVV.

In its sample, this clone was seen a few times. The rearrangement links TRBV10-3 to TRBJ1-5; tentatively, D is TRBD1 (6 bases). CDR3 length: 14 amino acids. Germline V gene data show CDR1 as ENHRY and CDR2 as SYGVKD. Trimming shortened V by 8 bases and J by 1 base, and 12 bases separated the two germline ends. For the CDR3, the DNA is TGTGCCATCGAGGGGGTTTGGAGCAATCAGCCCCAGCATTTT. Protein product: CAIEGVWSNQPQHF.

There are a few counts of this clone. The chain carries TRBV19 and TRBJ1-1; D is uncertain. V was trimmed by 6 bases and J by 0 bases, leaving 14 bases between them. The CDR3 is 15 amino acids. In germline, CDR1 is LNHDA, CDR2 SQIVND (reference sequence). CDR3 DNA sequence: TGTGCCAGTAGGGCTGGGATGGCTATGAACACTGAAGCTTTCTTT. It specifies CASRAGMAMNTEAFF.

The chain joins TRBV30 to TRBJ1-2; perhaps TRBD1 as D (6 bases). The germline V gene has CDR1 GTSNPN and CDR2 SVGIG (reference sequence). V gave up 7 bases and J gave up 4 bases, with 19 bases separating them. This CDR3 contains 14 residues. CDR3 nucleotide sequence: TGTGCCTCTCCGGGACATATGACCCCCTATGGCTACACCTTC. Translated: CASPGHMTPYGYTF.

A single count supports this clone. The CDR3 nucleotides read TGCGCCAGCAGCCAAGAACTACGGGCGACCCAGTACTTC. Translating gives CASSQELRATQYF. J is TRBJ2-5 and V is TRBV4-3; D remains unclear. Trimming took off 0 bases at V and 7 bases at J, with 9 bases between the two ends. There are 13 residues in the CDR3. From germline, CDR1 is LGHNA and CDR2 YSLEER.

The chain uses TRBV28 and TRBJ1-3, with a possible D match to TRBD1 (5 bases). Germline values: CDR1 MDHEN, CDR2 SYDVKM. With 1 base removed from V and 11 bases from J, the gap between germline ends came to 18 bases. There are 15 residues in the CDR3. The CDR3 spells CASSLSSGAIFAIYF. The CDR3, as DNA: TGTGCCAGCAGTTTATCGTCCGGGGCCATCTTCGCCATATATTTT.

The chain is built from TRBV7-3 and TRBJ1-1, with D uncertain. The CDR3 has 15 residues. The V and J ends lost 2 bases and 1 base respectively, with 11 bases between them. Germline V CDR1 and CDR2: SGHTA, FQGTGA. CDR3 DNA sequence: TGTGCCAGCAGCTTAGGGGTTTCGGGGAACACTGAAGCTTTCTTT. This gives the protein CASSLGVSGNTEAFF.

The rearrangement links TRBV7-8 to TRBJ1-3; 9 bases fit TRBD1. The trim removed 5 bases at V and 3 bases at J, leaving 8 bases unmatched. Germline V gene data show CDR1 as SGHVS and CDR2 as FQNEAQ. The CDR3 runs to 16 residues. This CDR3 reads CASSRNRGRNGNTIYF. The CDR3 DNA sequence: TGTGCCAGCAGCCGCAACAGGGGGCGAAATGGAAACACCATATATTTT.

This clone is termed medium-sized (0.01 to 0.1%). The CDR3 region is CAISDRDGNTGELFF. CDR3 bases: TGTGCCATCAGTGACCGGGACGGGAACACCGGGGAGCTGTTTTTT. J is TRBJ2-2 and V is TRBV10-3, with D perhaps matching TRBD1 or TRBD2 (5 bases each). Germline-derived CDR1 and CDR2 are ENHRY and SYGVKD. CDR3 size: 15 residues. Trimming removed 3 bases at V and 1 base at J, with 9 bases between.